Shown below are 8 T cell receptor beta chains from a single sample sequenced in a study of blood T cell repertoires in COVID-19. Assay used: immunoSEQ multiplex PCR; TCRdb lists only in-frame clones, some missing. The table lists 87,000 or so clones, more than 75% of them singletons, with around 7% in the top ten. The sequencing input was peripheral blood. The receptors here all came from a human donor with acute or convalescent COVID-19. The donor label of this sample is uncertain.

The DNA for the CDR3 is TGCGCCAGCAGTGAATGGTTGGAGGTCACAGATACGCAGTATTTT. Translation gives CASSEWLEVTDTQYF. The gene calls are TRBV10-2 and TRBJ2-3; D possibly corresponds to TRBD2 (5 bases). This CDR3 region has 15 residues. Germline CDR1 WSHSY, CDR2 SAAADI. V gave up 3 bases and J gave up 2 bases, with 12 bases separating them.

The chain recombines TRBV9 with TRBJ2-1; 10 bases line up with TRBD2. V lost 0 bases and J lost 4; bases outside the gene matches: 7. Germline V gene data show CDR1 as SGDLS and CDR2 as YYNGEE. The CDR3 is made up of 17 amino acids. CDR3 sequence reads: CASSVGVAGGYYNEQFF. The CDR3 DNA reads as TGTGCCAGCAGCGTAGGTGTAGCGGGGGGCTATTACAATGAGCAGTTCTTC.

V gene TRBV19 combines with J gene TRBJ2-3; TRBD2 might be the D (5 bases). Germline lookup yields CDR1 LNHDA and CDR2 SQIVND (reference sequence). CDR3 length equals 14 residues. Trimming removed 9 bases from V and 3 bases from J, with 16 bases in between. The CDR3 DNA is TGTGCCAGCTCAGGTGGCCGGGGAACAGATACGCAGTATTTT. Translating it yields CASSGGRGTDTQYF.

The chain's CDR3 is CASSEDIGAFF. The CDR3 DNA reads as TGTGCCAGCAGTGAGGACATCGGGGCTTTCTTT. The rearrangement links TRBV6-1 to TRBJ1-1; the D gene is possibly TRBD1 (5 bases). Germline V gene lookup returns CDR1 MNHNS and CDR2 SASEGT. The ends were cut back, 3 bases at V and 11 bases at J, with 10 bases in the middle. This CDR3 has 11 amino acids.

Note on this clone: Other nucleotide sequences in the sample specify the same CDR3. The CDR3 is CASSLKQGGETQYF. The CDR3 region has the DNA TGTGCCAGCAGCTTAAAACAGGGTGGAGAGACCCAGTACTTC. V gene TRBV7-3 combines with J gene TRBJ2-5; D may be TRBD1 (6 bases). CDR1 is SGHTA and CDR2 is FQGTGA in the germline V gene. CDR3 length: 14 amino acids. V was pared by 1 base and J by 4 bases, with 10 bases between.

The J gene is TRBJ1-1, the V gene TRBV6-5; 8 bases are shared with TRBD1. Trimming removed 5 bases from V and 5 bases from J; junction bases left unmatched: 10. The length of the CDR3 is 15 residues. Germline CDR1 MNHEY, CDR2 SVGAGI. Written as DNA, the CDR3 is TGTGCCAGCAGTCAGGACAGGGCTTGGTTTACTGAAGCTTTCTTT. Its translation: CASSQDRAWFTEAFF.

The chain links TRBV5-6 to TRBJ1-5; tentative D call: TRBD1 (5 bases). Germline V gives CDR1 SGHDT, CDR2 YYEEEE. The CDR3 consists of 13 residues. V was trimmed by 0 bases and J by 4 bases, leaving 5 bases between them. For the CDR3, the DNA is TGTGCCAGCAGCTTGGGACAGAATCAGCCCCAGCATTTT. Protein product: CASSLGQNQPQHF.

V gene TRBV6-2 or TRBV6-3 combines with J gene TRBJ2-1, with D hard to call. Trimming took off 0 bases at V and 0 bases at J, with 9 bases between the two ends. The CDR3 runs to 16 residues. CDR1 and CDR2 from the germline V gene are MNHEY and SVGEGT. The CDR3 nucleotides are TGTGCCAGCAGTTACTCGGGCTACCCCTCCTACAATGAGCAGTTCTTC. Translating gives CASSYSGYPSYNEQFF.